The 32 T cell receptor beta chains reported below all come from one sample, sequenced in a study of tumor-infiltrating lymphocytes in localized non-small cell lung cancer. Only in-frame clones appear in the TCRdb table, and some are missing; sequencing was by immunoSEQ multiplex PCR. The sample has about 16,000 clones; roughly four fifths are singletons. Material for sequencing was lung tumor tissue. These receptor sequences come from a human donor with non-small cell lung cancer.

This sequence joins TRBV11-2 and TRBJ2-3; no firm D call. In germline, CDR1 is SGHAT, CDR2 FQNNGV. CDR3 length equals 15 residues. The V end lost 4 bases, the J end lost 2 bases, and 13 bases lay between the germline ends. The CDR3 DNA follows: TGTGCCAGCAGCTCCTCGATATCATACACAGATACGCAGTATTTT. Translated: CASSSSISYTDTQYF. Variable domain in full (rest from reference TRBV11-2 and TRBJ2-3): EAGVAQSPRYKIIEKRQSVAFWCNPISGHATLYWYQQILGQGPKLLIQFQNNGVVDDSQLPKDRFSAERLKGVDSTLKIQPAKLEDSAVYLCASSSSISYTDTQYFGPGTRLTVL.

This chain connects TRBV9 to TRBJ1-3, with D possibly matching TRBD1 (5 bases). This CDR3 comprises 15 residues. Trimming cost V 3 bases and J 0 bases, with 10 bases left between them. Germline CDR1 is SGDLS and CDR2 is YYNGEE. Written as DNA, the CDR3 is TGTGCCAGCAGCGGCGGGGACCGCTCTGGAAACACCATATATTTT. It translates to CASSGGDRSGNTIYF.

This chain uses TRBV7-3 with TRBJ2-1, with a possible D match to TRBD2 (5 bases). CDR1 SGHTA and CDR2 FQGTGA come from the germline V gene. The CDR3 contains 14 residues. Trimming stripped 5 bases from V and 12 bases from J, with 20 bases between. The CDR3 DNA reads TGTGCCAGCAGCCACTCCCCTCAGCGGTCTCGGCAGTTCTTC. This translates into CASSHSPQRSRQFF.

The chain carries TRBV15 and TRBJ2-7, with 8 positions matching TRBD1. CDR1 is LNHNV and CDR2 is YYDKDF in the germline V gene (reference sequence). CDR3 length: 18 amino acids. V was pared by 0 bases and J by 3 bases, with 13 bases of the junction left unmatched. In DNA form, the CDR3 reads TGTGCCACCAGCAGAGACCGTCCCACGGACAGGGATTTCTACGAGCAGTACTTC. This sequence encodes CATSRDRPTDRDFYEQYF.

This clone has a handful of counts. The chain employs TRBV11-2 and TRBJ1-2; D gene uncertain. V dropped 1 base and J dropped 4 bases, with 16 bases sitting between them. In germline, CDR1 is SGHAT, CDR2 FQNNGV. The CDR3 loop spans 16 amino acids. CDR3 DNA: TGTGCCAGCAGCTTAGGAACGGGTTCCTCTAGCTATGGCTACACCTTC. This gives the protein CASSLGTGSSSYGYTF. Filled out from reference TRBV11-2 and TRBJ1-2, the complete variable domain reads EAGVAQSPRYKIIEKRQSVAFWCNPISGHATLYWYQQILGQGPKLLIQFQNNGVVDDSQLPKDRFSAERLKGVDSTLKIQPAKLEDSAVYLCASSLGTGSSSYGYTFGSGTRLTVV.

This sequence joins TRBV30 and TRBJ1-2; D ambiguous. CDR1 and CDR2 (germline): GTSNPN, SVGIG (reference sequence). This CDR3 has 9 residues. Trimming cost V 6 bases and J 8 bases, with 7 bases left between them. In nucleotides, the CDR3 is TGTGCCTGCAGCCCAGGCTACACCTTC. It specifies CACSPGYTF.

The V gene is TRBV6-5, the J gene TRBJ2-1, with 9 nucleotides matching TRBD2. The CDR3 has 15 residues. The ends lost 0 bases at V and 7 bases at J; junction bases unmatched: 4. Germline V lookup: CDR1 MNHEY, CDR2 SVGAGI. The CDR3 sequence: CASSYSAGGPNEQFF. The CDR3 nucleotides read TGTGCCAGCAGTTACTCGGCGGGAGGGCCTAATGAGCAGTTCTTC.

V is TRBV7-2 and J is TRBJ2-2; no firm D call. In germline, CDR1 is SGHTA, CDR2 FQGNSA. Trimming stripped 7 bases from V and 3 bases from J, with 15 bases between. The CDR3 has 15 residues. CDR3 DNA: TGTGCCAGCACCGACCGCCCGGGTTACACCGGGGAGCTGTTTTTT. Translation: CASTDRPGYTGELFF.

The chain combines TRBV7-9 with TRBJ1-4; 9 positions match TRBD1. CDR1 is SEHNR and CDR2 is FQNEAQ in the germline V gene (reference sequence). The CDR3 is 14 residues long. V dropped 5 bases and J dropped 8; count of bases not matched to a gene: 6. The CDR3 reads CASSQGQGKEKLFF. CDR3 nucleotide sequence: TGTGCCAGCAGCCAGGGACAGGGAAAAGAAAAACTGTTTTTT.

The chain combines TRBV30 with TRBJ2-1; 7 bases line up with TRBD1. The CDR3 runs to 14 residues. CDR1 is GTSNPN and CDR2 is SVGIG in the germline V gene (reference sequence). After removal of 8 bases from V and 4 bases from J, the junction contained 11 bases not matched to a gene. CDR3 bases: TGTGCCACCCAAACGGGACAGTTATACAATGAGCAGTTCTTC. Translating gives CATQTGQLYNEQFF. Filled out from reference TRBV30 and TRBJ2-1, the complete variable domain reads SQTIHQWPATLVQPVGSPLSLECTVEGTSNPNLYWYRQAAGRGLQLLFYSVGIGQISSEVPQNLSASRPQDRQFILSSKKLLLSDSGFYLCATQTGQLYNEQFFGPGTRLTVL.

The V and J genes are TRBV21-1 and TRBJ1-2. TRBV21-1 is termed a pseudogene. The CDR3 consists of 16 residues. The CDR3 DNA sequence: TGTGCCAGCAGCGAAAAGGCGGGCCCTTCTTTCTATGGCTACACCTTC. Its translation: CASSEKAGPSFYGYTF.

The CDR3: CASSYTSTNTGELFF. CDR3 coding DNA: TGTGCCAGCAGTTACACCAGCACGAACACCGGGGAGCTGTTTTTT. The V call is TRBV6-6, the J call TRBJ2-2; no clear D. This CDR3 is built from 15 residues. The V gene's germline CDR1 is MNHNY and CDR2 SVGAGI (reference sequence). Trimming took 2 bases from V and 0 from J, leaving 7 bases between them.

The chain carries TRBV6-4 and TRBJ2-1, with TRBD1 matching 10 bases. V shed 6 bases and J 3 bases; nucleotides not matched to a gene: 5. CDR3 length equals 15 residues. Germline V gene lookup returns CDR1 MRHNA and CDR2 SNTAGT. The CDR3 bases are TGTGCCAGCAGGGGCCGGGACAGGGGCTACAATGAGCAGTTCTTC. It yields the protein CASRGRDRGYNEQFF.

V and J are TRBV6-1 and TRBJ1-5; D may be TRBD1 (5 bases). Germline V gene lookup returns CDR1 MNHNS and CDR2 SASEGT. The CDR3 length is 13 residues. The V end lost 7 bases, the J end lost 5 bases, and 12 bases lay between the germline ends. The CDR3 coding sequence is TGTGCCAGCATCGAGGGGCTATATCAGCCCCAGCATTTT. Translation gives CASIEGLYQPQHF.

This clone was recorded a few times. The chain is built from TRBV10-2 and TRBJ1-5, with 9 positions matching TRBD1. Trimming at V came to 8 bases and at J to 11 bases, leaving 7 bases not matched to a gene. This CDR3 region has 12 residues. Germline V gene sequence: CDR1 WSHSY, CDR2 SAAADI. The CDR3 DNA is TGCGCCAGCTCGGACAGGGGATTGACCCAGCATTTT. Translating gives CASSDRGLTQHF.

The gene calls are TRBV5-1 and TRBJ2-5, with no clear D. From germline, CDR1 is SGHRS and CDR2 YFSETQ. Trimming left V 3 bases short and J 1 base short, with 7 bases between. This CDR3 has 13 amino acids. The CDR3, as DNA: TGCGCCAGCAGCTGGGCCTTCCAAGAGACCCAGTACTTC. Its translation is CASSWAFQETQYF.

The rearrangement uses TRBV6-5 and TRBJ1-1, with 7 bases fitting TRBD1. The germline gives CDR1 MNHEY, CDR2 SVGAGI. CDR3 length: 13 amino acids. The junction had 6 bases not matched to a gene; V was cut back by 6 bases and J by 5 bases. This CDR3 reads CASRETGSTEAFF. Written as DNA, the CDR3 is TGTGCCAGCAGAGAGACAGGGTCGACTGAAGCTTTCTTT.

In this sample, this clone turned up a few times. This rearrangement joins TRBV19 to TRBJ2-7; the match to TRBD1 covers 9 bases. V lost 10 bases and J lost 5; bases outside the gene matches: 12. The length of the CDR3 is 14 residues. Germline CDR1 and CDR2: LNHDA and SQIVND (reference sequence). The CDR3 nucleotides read TGTGCCACCTCGGGGGACAGGGTTTTCCACGAGCAGTACTTC. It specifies CATSGDRVFHEQYF.

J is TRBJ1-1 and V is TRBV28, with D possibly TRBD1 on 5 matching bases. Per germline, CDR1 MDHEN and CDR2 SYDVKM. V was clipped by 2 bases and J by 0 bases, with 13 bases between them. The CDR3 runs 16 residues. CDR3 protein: CASSLLGGALNTEAFF. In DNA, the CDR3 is TGTGCCAGCAGTTTACTTGGCGGGGCACTGAACACTGAAGCTTTCTTT.

CDR3 DNA: TGCGCCAGCAGCTTTGGGATTCTGCAGCGGGAGATCAACACCGGGGAGCTGTTTTTT. Its translation is CASSFGILQREINTGELFF. This chain joins TRBV4-1 and TRBJ2-2; 8 nucleotides align to TRBD2. Trimming at V came to 5 bases and at J to 2 bases, leaving 16 bases not matched to a gene. This CDR3 spans 19 amino acids. Germline V lookup: CDR1 MGHRA, CDR2 YSYEKL.

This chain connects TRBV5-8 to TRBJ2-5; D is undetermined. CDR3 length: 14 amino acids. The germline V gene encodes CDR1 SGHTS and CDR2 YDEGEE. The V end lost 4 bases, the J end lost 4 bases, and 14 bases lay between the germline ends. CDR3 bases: TGTGCCAGCAGCCCATACGGGTTAGGAGAGACCCAGTACTTC. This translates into CASSPYGLGETQYF.

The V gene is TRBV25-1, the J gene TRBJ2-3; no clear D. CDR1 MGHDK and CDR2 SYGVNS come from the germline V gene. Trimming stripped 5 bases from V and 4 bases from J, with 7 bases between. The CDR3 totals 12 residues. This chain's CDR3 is CASSPRADTQYF. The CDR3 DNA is TGTGCCAGCAGTCCCCGCGCAGATACGCAGTATTTT.

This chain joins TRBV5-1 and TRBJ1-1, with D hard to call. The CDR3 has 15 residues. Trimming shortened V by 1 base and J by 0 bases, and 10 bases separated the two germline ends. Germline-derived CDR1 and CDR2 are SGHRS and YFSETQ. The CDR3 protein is CASSLHPNMNTEAFF. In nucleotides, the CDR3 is TGCGCCAGCAGCTTGCACCCTAACATGAACACTGAAGCTTTCTTT.

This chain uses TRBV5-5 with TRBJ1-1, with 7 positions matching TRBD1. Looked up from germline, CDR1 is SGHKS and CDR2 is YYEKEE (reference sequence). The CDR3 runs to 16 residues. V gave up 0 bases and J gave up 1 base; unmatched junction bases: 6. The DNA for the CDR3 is TGTGCCAGCAGCTTGGGGTGGGGGACAGCGAACACTGAAGCTTTCTTT. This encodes CASSLGWGTANTEAFF.

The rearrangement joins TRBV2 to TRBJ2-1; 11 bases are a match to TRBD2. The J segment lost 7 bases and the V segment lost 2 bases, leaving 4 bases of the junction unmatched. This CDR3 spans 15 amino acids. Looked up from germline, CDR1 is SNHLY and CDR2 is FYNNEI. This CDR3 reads CASSERASGGNEQFF. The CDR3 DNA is TGTGCCAGCAGTGAAAGGGCTAGCGGGGGGAATGAGCAGTTCTTC.

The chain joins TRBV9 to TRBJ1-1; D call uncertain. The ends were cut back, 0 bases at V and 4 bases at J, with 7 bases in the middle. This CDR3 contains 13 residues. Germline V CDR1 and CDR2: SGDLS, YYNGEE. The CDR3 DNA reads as TGTGCCAGCAGCGTAGGGACCGGCACTGAAGCTTTCTTT. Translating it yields CASSVGTGTEAFF.

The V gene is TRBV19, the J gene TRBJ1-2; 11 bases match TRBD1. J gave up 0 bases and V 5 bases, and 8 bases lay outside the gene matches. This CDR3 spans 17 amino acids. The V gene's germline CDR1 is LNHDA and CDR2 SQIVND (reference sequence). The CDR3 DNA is TGTGCCAGTAGTCCCCGGACAGGGGGCGAAACTAACTATGGCTACACCTTC. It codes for CASSPRTGGETNYGYTF.

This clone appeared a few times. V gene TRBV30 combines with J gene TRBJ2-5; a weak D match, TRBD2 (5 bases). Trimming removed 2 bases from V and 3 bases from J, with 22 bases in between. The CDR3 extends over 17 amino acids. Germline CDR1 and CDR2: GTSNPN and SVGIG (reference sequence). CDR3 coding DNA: TGTGCCTGGAGTAATGTAGGCGGCGGACGGGGTAAAGAGACCCAGTACTTC. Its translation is CAWSNVGGGRGKETQYF.

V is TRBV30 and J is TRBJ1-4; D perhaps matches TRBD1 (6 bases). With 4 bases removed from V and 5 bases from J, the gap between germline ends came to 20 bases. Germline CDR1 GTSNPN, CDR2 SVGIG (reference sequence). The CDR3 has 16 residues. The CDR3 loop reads CAWTPRRTAINEKLFF. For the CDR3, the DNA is TGTGCCTGGACTCCAAGACGGACAGCTATAAATGAAAAACTGTTTTTT. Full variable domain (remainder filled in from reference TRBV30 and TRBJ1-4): SQTIHQWPATLVQPVGSPLSLECTVEGTSNPNLYWYRQAAGRGLQLLFYSVGIGQISSEVPQNLSASRPQDRQFILSSKKLLLSDSGFYLCAWTPRRTAINEKLFFGSGTQLSVL.

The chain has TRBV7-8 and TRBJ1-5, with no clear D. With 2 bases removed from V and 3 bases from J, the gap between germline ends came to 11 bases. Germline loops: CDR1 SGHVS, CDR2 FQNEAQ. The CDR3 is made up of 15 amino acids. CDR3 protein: CASSLSAGNNQPQHF. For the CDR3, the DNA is TGTGCCAGCAGCTTATCTGCCGGGAACAATCAGCCCCAGCATTTT.

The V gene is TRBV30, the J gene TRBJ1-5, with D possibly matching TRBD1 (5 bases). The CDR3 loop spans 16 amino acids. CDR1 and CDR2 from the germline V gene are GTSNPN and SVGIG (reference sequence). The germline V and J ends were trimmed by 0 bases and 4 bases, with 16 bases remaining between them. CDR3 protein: CAWSVRAGRGNQPQHF. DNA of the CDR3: TGTGCCTGGAGTGTACGGGCAGGGCGGGGGAATCAGCCCCAGCATTTT.

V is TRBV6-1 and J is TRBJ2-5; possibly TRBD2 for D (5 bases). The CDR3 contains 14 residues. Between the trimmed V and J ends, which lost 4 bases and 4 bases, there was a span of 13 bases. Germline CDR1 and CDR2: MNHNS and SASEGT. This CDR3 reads CASSGPGRGETQYF. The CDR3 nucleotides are TGTGCCAGCAGTGGGCCGGGTCGGGGAGAGACCCAGTACTTC.